Below are 25 T cell receptor beta chains sequenced from a single sample in a study of blood T cells in healthy people across ages. The use of a sample-barcoded 5' primer and a J-beta primer mix characterized a second PCR of about 6 to 12 cycles. TCRdb fed the 5' RACE reads into MiXCR, producing one record per CDR3 protein. The data hold about 760,000 distinct CDR3 sequences, with roughly three fifths observed a single time. The sequencing input was blood. These receptor sequences come from a man aged 40-49 years in good health.

This chain links TRBV27 with TRBJ2-1; 10 bases fit TRBD2. The ends lost 4 bases at V and 1 base at J; junction bases unmatched: 7. Germline assignment: CDR1 MNHEY and CDR2 SMNVEV (reference sequence). This CDR3 contains 17 residues. The CDR3 sequence: CASSWGTSEHSYNEQFF. In DNA form, the CDR3 reads TGTGCCAGCAGTTGGGGGACTAGCGAACATTCCTACAATGAGCAGTTCTTC.

The chain uses TRBV24-1 and TRBJ2-5, with no clear D. The length of the CDR3 is 15 residues. The germline gives CDR1 KGHDR, CDR2 SFDVKD. Deletions cut 2 bases from V and 4 bases from J, with 13 bases between. CDR3 loop: CATSDSEVPPETQYF. As DNA, the CDR3 is TGTGCCACCAGTGATTCGGAAGTTCCACCAGAGACCCAGTACTTC.

Only a few counts were recorded for this clonotype. This chain uses TRBV28 with TRBJ1-4, with TRBD1 matching over 9 bases. CDR3 length: 13 residues. The J segment lost 3 bases and the V segment lost 8 bases, leaving 1 base of the junction unmatched. The germline CDR1 and CDR2 sequences are MDHEN and SYDVKM. The CDR3 is CASWTGANEKLFF. CDR3 bases: TGTGCCAGCTGGACAGGGGCTAATGAAAAACTGTTTTTT.

The chain has TRBV12-3 or TRBV12-4 and TRBJ2-7; tentatively, D is TRBD2 (5 bases). V gave up 7 bases and J gave up 2 bases, with 15 bases separating them. This CDR3 contains 14 residues. CDR3 region: CASTTWERTYEQYF. The CDR3 bases are TGTGCCAGCACCACCTGGGAGAGAACCTACGAGCAGTACTTC.

V gene TRBV20-1 combines with J gene TRBJ2-1; the D gene is possibly TRBD2 (5 bases). Trimming removed 2 bases from V and 10 bases from J, with 15 bases in between. Germline V CDR1 and CDR2: DFQATT, SNEGSKA (reference sequence). The CDR3 has 13 amino acids. CDR3 nucleotide sequence: TGCAGTGCTAGATGGAGTAGGACTTGGGAGCAGTTCTTC. Its translation: CSARWSRTWEQFF.

This clonotype showed up just once. The DNA of the CDR3 is TGTGCCAGCAGGGCGGGGGCAGGCTCTCATCAGCCCCAGCATTTT. Translation gives CASRAGAGSHQPQHF. The rearrangement uses TRBV7-2 and TRBJ1-5; a possible D gene is TRBD1 (6 bases). CDR1 and CDR2 from the germline V gene are SGHTA and FQGNSA. Trimming took 6 bases from V and 5 from J, leaving 17 bases between them. This CDR3 spans 15 amino acids.

The V gene is TRBV7-3, the J gene TRBJ2-7; D might be TRBD1 (6 bases). The CDR3 is made up of 13 amino acids. Trimming stripped 1 base from V and 7 bases from J, with 11 bases between. Germline values: CDR1 SGHTA, CDR2 FQGTGA. The CDR3 region is CASSLNTGTEQYF. Written as DNA, the CDR3 is TGTGCCAGCAGCTTAAACACGGGGACAGAGCAGTACTTC.

This clonotype was observed a few times. The chain links TRBV4-3 to TRBJ2-7; 14 bases fit TRBD2. The ends lost 0 bases at V and 1 base at J; junction bases unmatched: 8. The CDR3 runs to 19 residues. Germline CDR1 reads LGHNA; CDR2 reads YSLEER. In nucleotides, the CDR3 is TGCGCCAGCAGCCAAGAGACTAGCGGGAGGGCCGTGTCATCCTACGAGCAGTACTTC. Its translation is CASSQETSGRAVSSYEQYF.

The gene calls are TRBV3-1 and TRBJ2-5, with 7 bases matching TRBD2. V was clipped by 5 bases and J by 1 base; unmatched bases: 4. This CDR3 spans 14 amino acids. The germline V gene has CDR1 LGHDT and CDR2 YNNKEL (reference sequence). The CDR3 protein is CASSAWTSQETQYF. The CDR3 nucleotides read TGTGCCAGCAGCGCCTGGACTAGCCAAGAGACCCAGTACTTC.

The chain recombines TRBV12-3 or TRBV12-4 with TRBJ2-7, with TRBD1 as a possible D gene (6 bases). Matching the DNA end better, TRBJ2-5 makes the J call doubtful. The CDR3 totals 13 residues. CDR3 DNA sequence: TGTGCCAGCAGTTTACCCCAGGGGGAGACCCAGTACTTC. This translates into CASSLPQGETQYF.

In DNA, the CDR3 is TGCAGTGCTATGGGGGGGGCGGAATTTAATGAGCAGTTCTTC. It is translated as CSAMGGAEFNEQFF. V usage is TRBV20-1 and J usage is TRBJ2-1; TRBD2 is a possible D gene (7 bases). The V and J ends lost 4 bases and 7 bases respectively, with 17 bases between them. This CDR3 has 14 residues. Per germline, CDR1 DFQATT and CDR2 SNEGSKA (reference sequence).

The chain carries TRBV7-9 and TRBJ2-5, with D possibly being TRBD2 (6 bases). V lost 5 bases, J lost 5 bases, and 18 bases lay in between. Germline loops: CDR1 SEHNR, CDR2 FQNEAQ (reference sequence). The CDR3 runs to 15 residues. In DNA form, the CDR3 reads TGTGCCAGCAGCCAGCCCGGCCGGGGGTGGGAGACCCAGTACTTC. Amino acids: CASSQPGRGWETQYF.

The rearrangement joins TRBV20-1 to TRBJ2-1; D gene uncertain. In germline, CDR1 is DFQATT, CDR2 SNEGSKA (reference sequence). This CDR3 has 15 residues. The ends were cut back, 3 bases at V and 1 base at J, with 13 bases in the middle. The CDR3 coding sequence is TGCAGTGCTAGGGCTGGCACCTCTTCCTACAATGAGCAGTTCTTC. Its protein is CSARAGTSSYNEQFF.

The V call is TRBV4-2, the J call TRBJ2-4; 7 bases align to TRBD2. The J call is in doubt because the DNA end fits TRBJ2-7 better. Germline V gene lookup returns CDR1 LGHNA and CDR2 YNFKEQ. The CDR3 has 16 amino acids. CDR3 DNA sequence: TGTGCCAGCAGCCAAGATTGGGCTAGCGGCACCTACGAGCAGTACTTC. Translated: CASSQDWASGTYEQYF.

This clonotype was detected only once. J is TRBJ2-7 and V is TRBV10-2, with 9 positions matching TRBD2. J was trimmed by 3 bases and V by 3 bases; bases with no gene match: 6. This CDR3 spans 15 amino acids. Germline loops: CDR1 WSHSY, CDR2 SAAADI. The CDR3 DNA is TGCGCCAGCAGTGATTCTAGCGGGGCCCTCTACGAGCAGTACTTC. Protein product: CASSDSSGALYEQYF.

V and J are TRBV3-1 and TRBJ2-1; no clear D gene. V was pared by 0 bases and J by 2 bases, with 5 bases between. The CDR3 is made up of 14 amino acids. Germline V gene sequence: CDR1 LGHDT, CDR2 YNNKEL (reference sequence). The CDR3 DNA follows: TGTGCCAGCAGCCAAGATCAGCCCTACAATGAGCAGTTCTTC. Protein: CASSQDQPYNEQFF.

This sequence joins TRBV29-1 and TRBJ2-3; D gene uncertain. Germline CDR1 SQVTM, CDR2 ANQGSEA. CDR3 length: 14 amino acids. V lost 6 bases and J lost 2, with 15 bases in between. CDR3: CSVHKGVATDTQYF. The CDR3, as DNA: TGCAGCGTCCACAAAGGCGTGGCCACAGATACGCAGTATTTT.

This chain connects TRBV28 to TRBJ2-4, with D perhaps TRBD1 (7 bases). The CDR3 contains 12 residues. Trimming removed 2 bases at V and 13 bases at J, with 12 bases between. The germline V gene encodes CDR1 MDHEN and CDR2 SYDVKM. The CDR3: CASSLPGGKQYF. CDR3 nucleotide sequence: TGTGCCAGCAGTTTACCAGGGGGGAAGCAGTACTTC.

There are a few counts of this clonotype. The rearrangement uses TRBV20-1 and TRBJ2-4, with 7 bases fitting TRBD2. The germline CDR1 and CDR2 sequences are DFQATT and SNEGSKA (reference sequence). The CDR3 is 12 amino acids. J was trimmed by 5 bases and V by 5 bases; bases with no gene match: 3. The CDR3 sequence is CSAGTIENIQYF. The CDR3 DNA reads as TGCAGTGCTGGGACTATTGAAAACATTCAGTACTTC.

The table lists this clonotype with a count of one. The V gene is TRBV12-3 or TRBV12-4, the J gene TRBJ2-5, with D maybe TRBD2 (5 bases). The DNA end favors TRBJ2-7, so the J call may be wrong. The length of the CDR3 is 14 residues. CDR3 bases: TGTGCCAGCACCCAGACGGGAAGGCCCTACGAGCAGTACTTC. Protein sequence: CASTQTGRPYEQYF.

The chain combines TRBV6-6 with TRBJ1-1; D is perhaps TRBD1 (5 bases). Trimming cost V 4 bases and J 5 bases, with 14 bases left between them. This CDR3 contains 14 residues. Germline V CDR1 and CDR2: MNHNY, SVGAGI (reference sequence). The CDR3: CASSWGVGGTEAFF. The DNA for the CDR3 is TGTGCCAGCAGTTGGGGGGTAGGCGGAACTGAAGCTTTCTTT.

This clonotype was seen only a few times. The chain combines TRBV2 with TRBJ1-5; 9 bases align to TRBD1. The CDR3 sequence is 14 residues long. The germline V gene encodes CDR1 SNHLY and CDR2 FYNNEI. Trimming cost V 7 bases and J 5 bases; bases outside gene matches: 6. CDR3 amino acids: CASTVGQGHQPQHF. Written as DNA, the CDR3 is TGTGCCAGCACGGTTGGACAGGGGCATCAGCCCCAGCATTTT. The variable domain in full, completed from reference TRBV2 and TRBJ1-5, reads EPEVTQTPSHQVTQMGQEVILRCVPISNHLYFYWYRQILGQKVEFLVSFYNNEISEKSEIFDDQFSVERPDGSNFTLKIRSTKLEDSAMYFCASTVGQGHQPQHFGDGTRLSIL.

The chain joins TRBV21-1 to TRBJ2-1; TRBD1 is the table's D call and was not checked against the DNA. TRBV21-1 is a documented pseudogene. The CDR3 runs to 14 residues. The CDR3 coding sequence is TGTGCCAGCAGTAAACAGGGGTCCTACAATGAGCAGTTCTTC. Translating gives CASSKQGSYNEQFF.

This clonotype appeared a few times. J is TRBJ1-2 and V is TRBV5-6; D unresolved. From germline, CDR1 is SGHDT and CDR2 YYEEEE. This CDR3 is built from 15 residues. V was pared by 0 bases and J by 4 bases, with 13 bases between. CDR3 residues: CASSLVGPLGYGYTF. Written as DNA, the CDR3 is TGTGCCAGCAGCTTGGTAGGACCCCTCGGCTATGGCTACACCTTC.

The gene calls are TRBV20-1 and TRBJ2-7; D gene unclear. The germline CDR1 and CDR2 sequences are DFQATT and SNEGSKA (reference sequence). V dropped 5 bases and J dropped 0 bases, with 14 bases sitting between them. The CDR3 length is 14 residues. CDR3 residues: CSARGVHSSYEQYF. As DNA, the CDR3 is TGCAGTGCTCGAGGAGTGCATAGCTCCTACGAGCAGTACTTC.